This entry lists 25 T cell receptor beta chains sequenced from one sample in a study of blood T cell repertoires in COVID-19. The method was immunoSEQ multiplex PCR; TCRdb's version includes in-frame clones alone and lacks a portion of them. The sample holds about 370,000 clones, about 89% seen once. The sample was peripheral blood. Receptor source: a woman aged 25 to 45 with COVID-19, enrolled during active disease.

J is TRBJ2-6 and V is TRBV5-1; D perhaps matches TRBD1 (6 bases). CDR1 SGHRS and CDR2 YFSETQ come from the germline V gene. The CDR3 is 17 amino acids. V gave up 4 bases and J gave up 0 bases, with 14 bases separating them. CDR3 region: CASSVQGSSSGANVLTF. The CDR3 DNA reads TGCGCCAGCAGCGTACAGGGTAGTAGCTCTGGGGCCAACGTCCTGACTTTC.

The chain links TRBV5-6 to TRBJ1-2; D possibly corresponds to TRBD1 (6 bases). Trimming cost V 4 bases and J 6 bases, with 19 bases left between them. This CDR3 has 15 residues. Germline V lookup: CDR1 SGHDT, CDR2 YYEEEE. The CDR3 region is CASSPTGTPVDGYTF. DNA of the CDR3: TGTGCCAGCAGCCCCACCGGGACACCCGTTGATGGCTACACCTTC.

The rearrangement uses TRBV5-1 and TRBJ2-5; 10 nucleotides match TRBD1. V was clipped by 2 bases and J by 3 bases; unmatched bases: 1. There are 14 residues in the CDR3. Per germline, CDR1 SGHRS and CDR2 YFSETQ. The CDR3 DNA follows: TGCGCCAGCAGCTTTGGACAGGGGGAAGAGACCCAGTACTTC. Translation: CASSFGQGEETQYF.

This clone occurred once. The chain joins TRBV5-1 to TRBJ1-2, with D perhaps TRBD1 (5 bases). Germline V gives CDR1 SGHRS, CDR2 YFSETQ. Trimming took off 3 bases at V and 5 bases at J, with 17 bases between the two ends. The CDR3 covers 15 residues. The CDR3 DNA sequence: TGCGCCAGCAGCTCCTCCCCAGGGCAGGAGTATGGCTACACCTTC. It encodes CASSSSPGQEYGYTF. The full variable domain, with the rest looked up from reference TRBV5-1 and TRBJ1-2, is KAGVTQTPRYLIKTRGQQVTLSCSPISGHRSVSWYQQTPGQGLQFLFEYFSETQRNKGNFPGRFSGRQFSNSRSEMNVSTLELGDSALYLCASSSSPGQEYGYTFGSGTRLTVV.

This clone was found a few times. The J gene is TRBJ2-7, the V gene TRBV12-3 or TRBV12-4; 8 positions match TRBD2. J lost 2 bases, V lost 6 bases, and 3 bases had no gene match. CDR3 length: 13 residues. The CDR3 is CASSSGSPYEQYF. The CDR3 DNA reads as TGTGCCAGCAGCAGCGGGAGCCCCTACGAGCAGTACTTC.

The J gene is TRBJ1-4, the V gene TRBV6-2 or TRBV6-3, with D possibly TRBD1 on 5 matching bases. The germline CDR1 and CDR2 sequences are MNHEY and SVGEGT. The CDR3 consists of 12 residues. V was clipped by 6 bases and J by 8 bases, with 10 bases between them. This CDR3 reads CASSPTEEKLFF. In nucleotides, the CDR3 is TGTGCCAGCAGCCCGACAGAGGAAAAACTGTTTTTT.

V gene TRBV7-8 combines with J gene TRBJ2-7; no reliable D call. The CDR3 loop spans 14 amino acids. The V gene lost 5 bases and the J gene lost 2 bases, with 13 bases spanning the gap. The V gene's germline CDR1 is SGHVS and CDR2 FQNEAQ. Here the CDR3 DNA reads TGTGCCAGCAGCGCCCCGGGTCTAACCTACGAGCAGTACTTC. Amino acids: CASSAPGLTYEQYF.

CDR3 sequence: CASSAGTSGSDEQFF. CDR3 coding DNA: TGCGCCAGCAGCGCCGGGACTAGCGGGAGCGATGAGCAGTTCTTC. V gene TRBV5-1 combines with J gene TRBJ2-1; 14 bases are shared with TRBD2. Germline assignment: CDR1 SGHRS and CDR2 YFSETQ. The CDR3 has 15 amino acids. The V segment lost 4 bases and the J segment 8 bases; nucleotides outside the gene matches: 5.

The chain couples TRBV11-2 to TRBJ1-1; TRBD1 matches 7 bases. The junction had 3 bases not matched to a gene; V was cut back by 1 base and J by 1 base. The germline V gene encodes CDR1 SGHAT and CDR2 FQNNGV. The CDR3 runs to 15 residues. The DNA of the CDR3 is TGTGCCAGCAGCTTAGTATACAGGGGGAACACTGAAGCTTTCTTT. This sequence encodes CASSLVYRGNTEAFF.

This chain joins TRBV19 and TRBJ2-2; TRBD2 aligns across 7 bases. Germline V gene sequence: CDR1 LNHDA, CDR2 SQIVND (reference sequence). V shed 8 bases and J 6 bases; nucleotides not matched to a gene: 3. The CDR3 has 12 residues. This CDR3 reads CASGGRAGELFF. The DNA of the CDR3 is TGTGCCAGTGGGGGGAGGGCCGGGGAGCTGTTTTTT.

This clone came up once. The V gene is TRBV24-1, the J gene TRBJ2-3; no clear D gene. Trimming removed 4 bases at V and 1 base at J, with 17 bases between. The germline gives CDR1 KGHDR, CDR2 SFDVKD. The CDR3 loop spans 17 amino acids. The CDR3 DNA reads TGTGCCACCAGTGACCCCGGGTCACCCGGAGGCACAGATACGCAGTATTTT. It codes for CATSDPGSPGGTDTQYF.

The CDR3 DNA sequence: TGTGCCAGCAGCTTAGTTGGCGGGAGTTTGTACAATGAGCAGTTCTTC. This codes for CASSLVGGSLYNEQFF. The V gene is TRBV7-8, the J gene TRBJ2-1; 7 bases line up with TRBD2. This CDR3 spans 16 amino acids. Germline loops: CDR1 SGHVS, CDR2 FQNEAQ. V lost 1 base to trimming and J lost 4 bases; unmatched junction nucleotides: 7. The full variable domain, its missing parts supplied by reference TRBV7-8 and TRBJ2-1, is GAGVSQSPRYKVAKRGQDVALRCDPISGHVSLFWYQQALGQGPEFLTYFQNEAQLDKSGLPSDRFFAERPEGSVSTLKIQRTQQEDSAVYLCASSLVGGSLYNEQFFGPGTRLTVL.

The chain is built from TRBV25-1 and TRBJ2-4, with a possible D match to TRBD2 (7 bases). CDR1 and CDR2 from the germline V gene are MGHDK and SYGVNS. Trimming took 7 bases from V and 2 from J, leaving 18 bases between them. The CDR3 contains 16 residues. CDR3 coding DNA: TGTGCCAGCACCGGAATGGGGGGGCTTACCAAAAACATTCAGTACTTC. Its translation is CASTGMGGLTKNIQYF.

The CDR3 DNA follows: TGTGCCATCAGTGACACCGGGACAGGGGGTTACGAGCAGTACTTC. Amino acid sequence: CAISDTGTGGYEQYF. The chain is built from TRBV10-3 and TRBJ2-7, with 11 bases identical to TRBD1. With V trimmed by 3 bases and J by 4 bases, 5 bases remained unmatched. There are 15 residues in the CDR3. CDR1 and CDR2 from the germline V gene are ENHRY and SYGVKD.

The rearrangement links TRBV7-9 to TRBJ1-2; TRBD1 is a possible D gene (5 bases). This CDR3 region has 15 residues. Trimming removed 5 bases at V and 4 bases at J, with 17 bases between. Looked up from germline, CDR1 is SEHNR and CDR2 is FQNEAQ (reference sequence). CDR3 residues: CASSISTQGPYGYTF. The CDR3 bases are TGTGCCAGCAGCATCTCCACGCAGGGCCCCTATGGCTACACCTTC.

CDR3 amino acids: CASSETGGDDYGYTF. The CDR3 nucleotides read TGTGCCAGCAGCGAGACAGGGGGGGATGACTATGGCTACACCTTC. The chain carries TRBV5-4 and TRBJ1-2; 9 bases fit TRBD1. V gave up 4 bases and J gave up 3 bases; unmatched junction bases: 7. The CDR3 is 15 amino acids. Germline V gives CDR1 SGHNT, CDR2 YYREEE (reference sequence).

The sample holds one count of this clone. This chain connects TRBV7-9 to TRBJ2-7; weak D call: TRBD2 (6 bases). The V gene's germline CDR1 is SEHNR and CDR2 FQNEAQ (reference sequence). This CDR3 has 14 amino acids. With 4 bases removed from V and 2 bases from J, the gap between germline ends came to 12 bases. The CDR3 DNA reads as TGTGCCAGCAGCTCGGGACTTCTCACCTACGAGCAGTACTTC. This codes for CASSSGLLTYEQYF.

This clone showed up just a few times. This chain links TRBV29-1 with TRBJ2-1; TRBD1 aligns across 8 bases. The CDR3 consists of 15 residues. V dropped 7 bases and J dropped 7; count of bases not matched to a gene: 15. The V gene's germline CDR1 is SQVTM and CDR2 ANQGSEA. In nucleotides, the CDR3 is TGCAGCGCCAAAACGCCGGGACAGGTATCAAATGAGCAGTTCTTC. This encodes CSAKTPGQVSNEQFF.

The chain carries TRBV5-1 and TRBJ1-1; D remains unclear. Deletions cut 4 bases from V and 3 bases from J, with 7 bases between. CDR1 and CDR2 from the germline V gene are SGHRS and YFSETQ. The CDR3 runs 12 residues. CDR3 DNA sequence: TGCGCCAGCAGCGGGAGTGACACTGAAGCTTTCTTT. This translates into CASSGSDTEAFF.

The chain has TRBV5-1 and TRBJ2-2; 9 positions match TRBD2. Germline V gene sequence: CDR1 SGHRS, CDR2 YFSETQ. V was pared by 7 bases and J by 7 bases, with 11 bases of the junction left unmatched. CDR3 length equals 15 residues. CDR3 sequence reads: CASVAGGLNGGELFF. The CDR3 nucleotides are TGCGCCAGCGTTGCGGGAGGGTTGAACGGCGGGGAGCTGTTTTTT.

The V call is TRBV2, the J call TRBJ1-1; 9 bases agree with TRBD1. The germline V gene encodes CDR1 SNHLY and CDR2 FYNNEI. This CDR3 is 13 amino acids long. With V trimmed by 5 bases and J by 7 bases, 5 bases remained unmatched. The CDR3 DNA follows: TGTGCCAGCAGTTCTGACAGGGGGGGTGAAGCTTTCTTT. Translating gives CASSSDRGGEAFF.

The genes are TRBV6-5 and TRBJ1-1; 9 bases align to TRBD1. The CDR3 sequence is 14 residues long. In germline, CDR1 is MNHEY, CDR2 SVGAGI. V shed 7 bases, J shed 1 base, and the junction held 4 bases outside the gene matches. The CDR3 nucleotides are TGTGCCAGCACCAGGGACAGGGAGAACACTGAAGCTTTCTTT. It translates to CASTRDRENTEAFF.

In its sample, this clone was seen once. The chain couples TRBV7-2 to TRBJ2-7, with 9 bases aligning to TRBD2. After removal of 3 bases from V and 2 bases from J, the junction contained 2 bases not matched to a gene. This CDR3 has 14 amino acids. CDR1 is SGHTA and CDR2 is FQGNSA in the germline V gene. CDR3 DNA sequence: TGTGCCAGCAGCTTTGCTAGCGGGACCTACGAGCAGTACTTC. Amino acid sequence: CASSFASGTYEQYF.

The V gene is TRBV2, the J gene TRBJ1-1, with D uncertain. The CDR3 spans 14 residues. CDR1 and CDR2 from the germline V gene are SNHLY and FYNNEI. Deletions cut 6 bases from V and 0 bases from J, with 11 bases between. Here the CDR3 DNA reads TGTGCCAGCAGCCTTGGACTTTTGAACACTGAAGCTTTCTTT. Translation gives CASSLGLLNTEAFF.

J is TRBJ2-7 and V is TRBV5-1, with a weak D call TRBD2 (6 bases). The ends were cut back, 5 bases at V and 3 bases at J, with 15 bases in the middle. The germline V gene encodes CDR1 SGHRS and CDR2 YFSETQ. The CDR3 has 14 amino acids. CDR3 bases: TGCGCCAGCAGTAAGGCGGGGAAGGGCTACGAGCAGTACTTC. This gives the protein CASSKAGKGYEQYF.